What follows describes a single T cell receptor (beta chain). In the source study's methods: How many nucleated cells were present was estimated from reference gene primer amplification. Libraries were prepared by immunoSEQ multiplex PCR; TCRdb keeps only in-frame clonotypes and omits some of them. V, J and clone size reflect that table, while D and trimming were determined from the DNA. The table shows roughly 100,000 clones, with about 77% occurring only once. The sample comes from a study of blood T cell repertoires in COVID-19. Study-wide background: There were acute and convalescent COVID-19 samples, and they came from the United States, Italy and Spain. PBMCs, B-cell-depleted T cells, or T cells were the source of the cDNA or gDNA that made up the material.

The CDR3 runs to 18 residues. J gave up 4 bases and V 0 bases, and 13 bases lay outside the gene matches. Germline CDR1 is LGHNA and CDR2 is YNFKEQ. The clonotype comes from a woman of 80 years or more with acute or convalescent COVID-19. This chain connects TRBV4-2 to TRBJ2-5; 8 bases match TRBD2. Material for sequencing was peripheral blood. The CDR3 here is CASSQDTSGGPIRETQYF. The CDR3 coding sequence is TGTGCCAGCAGCCAAGATACATCGGGGGGGCCGATACGAGAGACCCAGTACTTC.